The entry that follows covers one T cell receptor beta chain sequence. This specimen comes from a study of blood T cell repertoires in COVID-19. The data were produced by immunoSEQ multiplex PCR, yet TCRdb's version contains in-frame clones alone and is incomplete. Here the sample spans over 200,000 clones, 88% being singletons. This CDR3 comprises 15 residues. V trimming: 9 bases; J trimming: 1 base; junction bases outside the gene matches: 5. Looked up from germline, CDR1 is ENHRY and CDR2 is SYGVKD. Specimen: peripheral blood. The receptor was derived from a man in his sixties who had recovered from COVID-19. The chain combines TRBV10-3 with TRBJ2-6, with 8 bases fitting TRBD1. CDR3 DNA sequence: TGTGCCATGGGACAGGAGGGGTCTGGGGCCAACGTCCTGACTTTC. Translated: CAMGQEGSGANVLTF.